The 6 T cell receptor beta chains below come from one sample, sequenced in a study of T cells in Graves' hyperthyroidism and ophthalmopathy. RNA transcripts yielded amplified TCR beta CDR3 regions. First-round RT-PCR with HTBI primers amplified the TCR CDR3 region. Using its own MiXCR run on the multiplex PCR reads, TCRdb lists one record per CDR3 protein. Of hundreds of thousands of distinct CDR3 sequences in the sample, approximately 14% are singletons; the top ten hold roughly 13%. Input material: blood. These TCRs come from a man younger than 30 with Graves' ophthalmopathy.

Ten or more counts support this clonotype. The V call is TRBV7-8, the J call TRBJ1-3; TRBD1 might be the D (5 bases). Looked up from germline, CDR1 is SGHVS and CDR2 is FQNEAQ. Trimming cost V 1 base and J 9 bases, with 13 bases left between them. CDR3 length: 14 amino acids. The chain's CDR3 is CASSLGASGSTIYF. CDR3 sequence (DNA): TGTGCCAGCAGCTTAGGGGCCTCAGGGAGCACCATATATTTT.

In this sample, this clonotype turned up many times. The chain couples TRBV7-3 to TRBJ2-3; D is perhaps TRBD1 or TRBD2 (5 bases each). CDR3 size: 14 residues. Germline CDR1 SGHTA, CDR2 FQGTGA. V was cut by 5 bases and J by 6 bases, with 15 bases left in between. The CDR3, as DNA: TGTGCCAGCAGCCTGGGACCTCCCCCGGATACGCAGTATTTT. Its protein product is CASSLGPPPDTQYF.

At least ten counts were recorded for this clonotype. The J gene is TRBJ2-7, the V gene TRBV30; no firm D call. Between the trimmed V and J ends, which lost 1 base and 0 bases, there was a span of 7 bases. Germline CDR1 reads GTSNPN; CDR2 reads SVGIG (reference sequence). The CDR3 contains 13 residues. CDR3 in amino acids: CAWSERFSYEQYF. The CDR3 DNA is TGTGCCTGGAGTGAGAGATTCTCCTACGAGCAGTACTTC.

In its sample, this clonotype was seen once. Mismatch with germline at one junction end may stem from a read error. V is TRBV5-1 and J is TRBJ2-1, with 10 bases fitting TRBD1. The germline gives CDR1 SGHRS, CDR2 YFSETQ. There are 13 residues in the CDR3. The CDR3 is CASTSGTGDEQFF. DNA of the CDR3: TGTGCCAGCACCTCCGGGACAGGGGATGAGCAGTTCTTC.

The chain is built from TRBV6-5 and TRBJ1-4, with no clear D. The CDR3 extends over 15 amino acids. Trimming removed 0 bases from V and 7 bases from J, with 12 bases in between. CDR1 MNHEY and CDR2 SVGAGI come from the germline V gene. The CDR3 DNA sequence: TGTGCCAGCAGTTACTCCGGGTTTTCGGGTGAAAAACTGTTTTTT. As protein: CASSYSGFSGEKLFF.

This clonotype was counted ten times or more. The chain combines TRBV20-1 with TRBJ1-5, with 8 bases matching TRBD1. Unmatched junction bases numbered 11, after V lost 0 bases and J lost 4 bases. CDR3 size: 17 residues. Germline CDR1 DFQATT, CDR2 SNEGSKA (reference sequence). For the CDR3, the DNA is TGCAGTGCTAGAGATTCGAGGACAGGGCCGGGGAATCAGCCCCAGCATTTT. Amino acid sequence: CSARDSRTGPGNQPQHF.